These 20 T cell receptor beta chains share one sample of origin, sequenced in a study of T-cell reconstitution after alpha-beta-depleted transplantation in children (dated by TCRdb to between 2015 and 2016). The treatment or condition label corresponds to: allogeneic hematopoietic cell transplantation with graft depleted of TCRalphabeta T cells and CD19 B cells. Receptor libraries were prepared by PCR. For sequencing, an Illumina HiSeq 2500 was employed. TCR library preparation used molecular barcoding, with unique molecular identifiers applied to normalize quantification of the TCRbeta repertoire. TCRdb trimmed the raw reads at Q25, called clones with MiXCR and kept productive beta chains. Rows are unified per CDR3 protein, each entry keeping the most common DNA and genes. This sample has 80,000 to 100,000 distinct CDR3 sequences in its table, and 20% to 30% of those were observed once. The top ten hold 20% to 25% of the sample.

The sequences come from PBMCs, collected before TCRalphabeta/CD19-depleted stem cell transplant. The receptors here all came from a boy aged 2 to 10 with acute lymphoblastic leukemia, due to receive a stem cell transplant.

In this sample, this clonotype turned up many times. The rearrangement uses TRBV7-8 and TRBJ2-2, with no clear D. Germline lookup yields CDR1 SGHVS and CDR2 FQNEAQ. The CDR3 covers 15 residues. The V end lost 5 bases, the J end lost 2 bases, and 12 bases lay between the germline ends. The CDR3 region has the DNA TGTGCCAGCAGCCCGATGGGAACTAACACCGGGGAGCTGTTTTTT. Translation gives CASSPMGTNTGELFF.

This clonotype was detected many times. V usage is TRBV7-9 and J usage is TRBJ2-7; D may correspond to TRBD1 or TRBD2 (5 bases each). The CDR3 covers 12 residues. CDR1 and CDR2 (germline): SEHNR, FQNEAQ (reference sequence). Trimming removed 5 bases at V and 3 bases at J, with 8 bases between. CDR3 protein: CASSRDLYEQYF. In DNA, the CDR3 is TGTGCCAGCAGCCGGGACCTCTACGAGCAGTACTTC.

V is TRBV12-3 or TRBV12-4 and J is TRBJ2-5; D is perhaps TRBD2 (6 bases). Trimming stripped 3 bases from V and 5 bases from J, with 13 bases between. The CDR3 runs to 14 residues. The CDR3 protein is CASSFGLSGETQYF. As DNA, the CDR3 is TGTGCCAGCAGTTTTGGGCTAAGCGGGGAGACCCAGTACTTC.

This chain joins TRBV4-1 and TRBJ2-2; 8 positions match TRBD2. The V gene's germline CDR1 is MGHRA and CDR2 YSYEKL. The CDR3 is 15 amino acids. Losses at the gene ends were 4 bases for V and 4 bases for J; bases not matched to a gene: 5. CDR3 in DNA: TGCGCCAGCAGCCCCGGGACTAGTCTCACCGGGGAGCTGTTTTTT. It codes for CASSPGTSLTGELFF.

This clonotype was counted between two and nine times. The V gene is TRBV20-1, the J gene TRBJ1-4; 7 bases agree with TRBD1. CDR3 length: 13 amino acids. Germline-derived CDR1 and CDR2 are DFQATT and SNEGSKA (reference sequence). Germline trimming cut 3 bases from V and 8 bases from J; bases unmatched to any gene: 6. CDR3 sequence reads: CSASAWTGEKLFF. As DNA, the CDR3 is TGCAGTGCTAGCGCGTGGACAGGCGAAAAACTGTTTTTT.

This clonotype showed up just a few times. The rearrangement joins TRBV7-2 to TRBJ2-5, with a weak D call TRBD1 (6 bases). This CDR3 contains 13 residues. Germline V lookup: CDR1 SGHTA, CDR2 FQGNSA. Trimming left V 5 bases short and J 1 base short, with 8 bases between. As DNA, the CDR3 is TGTGCCAGCAGCCACAGGGTCCAAGAGACCCAGTACTTC. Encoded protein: CASSHRVQETQYF.

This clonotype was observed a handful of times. The CDR3 loop is CASSTGQGDGNEQFF. The DNA of the CDR3 is TGTGCCAGCAGCACGGGACAGGGGGATGGCAATGAGCAGTTCTTC. The chain has TRBV5-4 and TRBJ2-1; 11 bases are shared with TRBD1. Per the germline V gene, CDR1 is SGHNT and CDR2 is YYREEE (reference sequence). The CDR3 spans 15 residues. V was clipped by 4 bases and J by 6 bases; unmatched bases: 6.

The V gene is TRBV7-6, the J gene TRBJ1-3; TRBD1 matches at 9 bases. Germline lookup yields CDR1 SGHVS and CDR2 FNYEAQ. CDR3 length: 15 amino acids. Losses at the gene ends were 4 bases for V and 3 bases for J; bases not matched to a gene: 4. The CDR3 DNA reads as TGTGCCAGCAGCTCAGGGACAGGGCTTGGAAACACCATATATTTT. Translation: CASSSGTGLGNTIYF.

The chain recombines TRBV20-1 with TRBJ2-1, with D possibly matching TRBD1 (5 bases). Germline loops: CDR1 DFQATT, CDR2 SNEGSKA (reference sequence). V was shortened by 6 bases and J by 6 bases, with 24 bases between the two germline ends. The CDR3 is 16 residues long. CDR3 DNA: TGCAGTGCCCCGAACTGGGGCAGGAGTAGGGCCAATGAGCAGTTCTTC. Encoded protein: CSAPNWGRSRANEQFF.

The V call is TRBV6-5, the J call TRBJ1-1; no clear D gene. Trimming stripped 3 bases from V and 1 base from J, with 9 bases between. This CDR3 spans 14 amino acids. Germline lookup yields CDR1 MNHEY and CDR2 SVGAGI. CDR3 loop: CASSYSLRNTEAFF. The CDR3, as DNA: TGTGCCAGCAGTTATTCACTTCGGAACACTGAAGCTTTCTTT.

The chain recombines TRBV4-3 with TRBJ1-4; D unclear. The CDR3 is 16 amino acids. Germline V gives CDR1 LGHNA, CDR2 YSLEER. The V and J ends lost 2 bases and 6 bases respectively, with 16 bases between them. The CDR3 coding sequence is TGCGCCAGCAGCCAAAACGAGCAGGACGGAGATGAAAAACTGTTTTTT. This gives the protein CASSQNEQDGDEKLFF.

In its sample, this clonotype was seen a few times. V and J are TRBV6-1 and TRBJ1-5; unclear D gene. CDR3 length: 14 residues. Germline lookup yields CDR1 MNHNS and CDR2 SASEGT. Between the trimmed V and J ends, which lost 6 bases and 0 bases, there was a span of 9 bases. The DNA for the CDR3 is TGTGCCAGCAGCCCGGAGATTAGCAATCAGCCCCAGCATTTT. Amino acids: CASSPEISNQPQHF.

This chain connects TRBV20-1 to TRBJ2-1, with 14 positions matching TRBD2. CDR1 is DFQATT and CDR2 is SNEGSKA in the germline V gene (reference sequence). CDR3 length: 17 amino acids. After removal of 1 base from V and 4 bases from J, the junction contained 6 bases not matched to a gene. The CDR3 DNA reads TGCAGTGCTAGAGGACTAGCGGGAGGGCTGGGTTACAATGAGCAGTTCTTC. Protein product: CSARGLAGGLGYNEQFF.

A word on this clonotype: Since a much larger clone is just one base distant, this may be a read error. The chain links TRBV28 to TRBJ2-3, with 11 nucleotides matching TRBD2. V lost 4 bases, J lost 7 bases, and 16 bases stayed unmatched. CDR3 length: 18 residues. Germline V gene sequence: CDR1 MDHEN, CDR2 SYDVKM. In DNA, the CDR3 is TGTGCCAGCAGTTCCTTAGCGGGAGGGCCGGCGACAACACATACGCAGTATTTT. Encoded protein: CASSSLAGGPATTHTQYF.

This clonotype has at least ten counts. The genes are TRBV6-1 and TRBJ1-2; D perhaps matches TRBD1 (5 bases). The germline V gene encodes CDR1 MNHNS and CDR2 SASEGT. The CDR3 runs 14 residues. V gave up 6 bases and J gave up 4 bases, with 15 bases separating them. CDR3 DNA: TGTGCCAGCAGCCCGGATCCGGGGCTCTATGGCTACACCTTC. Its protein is CASSPDPGLYGYTF.

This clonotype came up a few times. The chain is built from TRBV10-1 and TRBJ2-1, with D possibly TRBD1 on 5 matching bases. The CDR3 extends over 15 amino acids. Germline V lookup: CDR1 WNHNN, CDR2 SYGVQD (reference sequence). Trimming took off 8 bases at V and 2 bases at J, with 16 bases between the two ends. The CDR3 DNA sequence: TGCGCCAGCTCAGAAGCAGGGCTTACCTACAATGAGCAGTTCTTC. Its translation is CASSEAGLTYNEQFF.

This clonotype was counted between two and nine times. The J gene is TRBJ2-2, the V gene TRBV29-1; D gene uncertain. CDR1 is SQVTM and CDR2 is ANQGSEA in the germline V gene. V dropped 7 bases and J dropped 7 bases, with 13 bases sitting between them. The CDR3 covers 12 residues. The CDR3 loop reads CSAVLWVGELFF. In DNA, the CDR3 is TGCAGCGCCGTTTTATGGGTCGGGGAGCTGTTTTTT.

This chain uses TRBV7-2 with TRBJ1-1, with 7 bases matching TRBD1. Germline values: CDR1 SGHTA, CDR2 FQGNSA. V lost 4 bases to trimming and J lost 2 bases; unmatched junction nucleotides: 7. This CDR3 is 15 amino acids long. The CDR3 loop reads CASSSPRQGNTEAFF. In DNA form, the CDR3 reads TGTGCCAGCAGCTCCCCAAGACAGGGAAACACTGAAGCTTTCTTT.

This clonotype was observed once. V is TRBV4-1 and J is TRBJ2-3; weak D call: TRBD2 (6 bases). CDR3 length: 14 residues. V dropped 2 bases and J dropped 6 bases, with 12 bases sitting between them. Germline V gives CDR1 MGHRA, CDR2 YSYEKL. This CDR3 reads CASSQIRSGDTQYF. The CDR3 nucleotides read TGCGCCAGCAGCCAAATACGGAGCGGGGATACGCAGTATTTT.

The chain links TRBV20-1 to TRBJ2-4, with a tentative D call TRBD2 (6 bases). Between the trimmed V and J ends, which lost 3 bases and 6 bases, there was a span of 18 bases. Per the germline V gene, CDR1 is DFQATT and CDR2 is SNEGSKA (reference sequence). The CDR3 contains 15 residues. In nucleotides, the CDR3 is TGCAGTGCTAGCGTCCGGGGGATGATTTTAAACATTCAGTACTTC. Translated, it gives CSASVRGMILNIQYF.